This T cell receptor (beta chain) is drawn from a study of a mutant IDH1 vaccine in newly diagnosed glioma (dated by TCRdb to the early 2020s). A note on the overall study: Of the approximately 35 treated patients, roughly 60% were male and around 40% were female, and the mean age was roughly 40 years. Prior to enrollment, standard therapy consisting of radiotherapy alone, temozolomide alone, or radiochemotherapy with temozolomide had been administered to patients, with the combination being received by most patients. Peripheral blood was drawn at six visits: V03 (baseline), V05, V07, V10, V12 and V13. Longitudinal TCRB deep sequencing was performed for 20 to 30 treated patients wherever samples were available for exploratory analyses.

Concerning this clone: Its antigen remains undetermined. Base qualities are not provided; no much larger clone lies one nucleotide away.

Here is what the overall study found, with its caveats: Selection of PBMC samples for TCRB deep sequencing was based on availability. Vaccine-induced immune responses across multiple MHC alleles were detected in over 85% of patients. Pseudoprogression appeared unrelated to alterations in the top peripheral T cell clonotypes detected by TCRB sequencing. It was noted by the authors that analyses of patient blood samples could not be reproduced owing to sample limitations.

The receptor library was made with the immunoSEQ multiplex PCR assay. Rearranged TCR beta chain sequences were amplified with the hsTCRB Kit following the manufacturer's protocol. Sequencing of TCRB libraries was carried out on an Illumina MiSeq. The authors' analysis ran thus. The proprietary platform of the kit vendor was used for demultiplexing, trimming and gene mapping. TCRdb limited this immuneACCESS table to in-frame rearrangements with V and J called. A share of clones is missing; checked studies link under half to unresolved V genes, and the rest is unexplained. V and J calls and clone size are copied from that table; D and trimming were computed from the DNA. For this sample the table gives tens of thousands of clones, of which 91% were detected only once. Over 2.5% of the sample lies in the top ten. V and J lose 7 bases and 2 bases, and a span of 11 bases separates them. The CDR3 has 12 amino acids, counting the end cysteine and phenylalanine. CDR3 DNA is the only sequence kept; it has 36 bases, read in frame from the first base. For CDR1 and CDR2, the germline V gene lists SQVTM and ANQGSEA.

What the time point label conveys for this sample: baseline, week 1 (first vaccination visit). Explained via the paper, the treatment or condition label denotes: pre-vaccination baseline after standard-of-care therapy. Newly diagnosed WHO grade 3 or 4 IDH1-mutant astrocytomas showing loss of nuclear ATRX were present in the donors. The samples were drawn from NOA16, a multicentre, single-arm, open-label phase I trial in Germany that tested a mutant IDH1 peptide vaccine in humans for the first time. Visit V03 blood draws served as the baseline sample for immunogenicity testing. The DNeasy Blood and Tissue Kit was used to extract genomic DNA from EDTA blood for TCRB sequencing.

Sequenced material: PBMCs, taken from a glioma patient treated with radiotherapy, temozolomide or both. The TCR originated in a man aged 45-65 years with glioma. The chain is encoded by TRBV29-1 joined to TRBJ1-1; a tentative D match to TRBD1 spans 5 bases. The CDR3 corresponds to CSALTANTEAFF. The DNA sequence is given as TGCAGCGCTCTGACAGCCAACACTGAAGCTTTCTTT.